A single sample gave rise to the 27 T cell receptor beta chains below, sequenced in a study of response to subunit inactivated influenza vaccine. TCRdb reanalysed the RT-PCR reads using MiXCR and keeps one entry per CDR3 protein. This sample yields hundreds of thousands of distinct CDR3 sequences, of which 15% to 19% are seen a single time; about 9.9% belongs to the top ten. The specimen was PBMCs from blood, collected 12 days after vaccination. Receptors originate from a man between 45 and 60 years old who received an inactivated influenza vaccine.

This clonotype was observed a few times. V usage is TRBV28 and J usage is TRBJ2-5; D is ambiguous. Germline lookup yields CDR1 MDHEN and CDR2 SYDVKM. The CDR3 contains 15 residues. V was trimmed by 2 bases and J by 0 bases, leaving 10 bases between them. In DNA form, the CDR3 reads TGTGCCAGCAGTTTAACCCTACCTTACCAAGAGACCCAGTACTTC. It translates to CASSLTLPYQETQYF.

Only a few counts were recorded for this clonotype. The chain recombines TRBV12-3 or TRBV12-4 with TRBJ2-5; 10 bases align to TRBD1. The CDR3 runs to 16 residues. V shed 3 bases and J 4 bases; nucleotides not matched to a gene: 8. The CDR3 sequence: CASSFLATGGGETQYF. The CDR3, as DNA: TGTGCCAGCAGTTTCCTCGCGACAGGGGGCGGAGAGACCCAGTACTTC.

The rearrangement uses TRBV9 and TRBJ2-7; TRBD2 matches 11 bases. Germline CDR1 SGDLS, CDR2 YYNGEE. V was pared by 3 bases and J by 3 bases, with 5 bases of the junction left unmatched. There are 15 residues in the CDR3. The CDR3 here is CASSATGTSGYEQYF. In nucleotides, the CDR3 is TGTGCCAGCAGCGCTACCGGGACTAGCGGCTACGAGCAGTACTTC.

This clonotype has more than one count but fewer than ten. The rearrangement uses TRBV20-1 and TRBJ1-5; D is possibly TRBD1 (5 bases). The CDR3 loop spans 14 amino acids. Germline assignment: CDR1 DFQATT and CDR2 SNEGSKA (reference sequence). V was clipped by 6 bases and J by 0 bases, with 12 bases between them. The CDR3 here is CSAVGQGSNQPQHF. CDR3 in DNA: TGCAGTGCCGTCGGTCAGGGTAGCAATCAGCCCCAGCATTTT.

This clonotype was observed a few times. The CDR3 loop is CASSYSVLVGVLDRTTQETQYF. For the CDR3, the DNA is TGTGCCAGCAGTTACTCGGTCCTGGTTGGTGTCCTGGACAGAACAACTCAAGAGACCCAGTACTTC. V usage is TRBV6-6 and J usage is TRBJ2-5; maybe TRBD1 (6 bases). The V end lost 0 bases, the J end lost 2 bases, and 31 bases lay between the germline ends. Germline V gene sequence: CDR1 MNHNY, CDR2 SVGAGI (reference sequence). CDR3 length: 22 amino acids.

This clonotype was counted between two and nine times. The rearrangement joins TRBV7-2 to TRBJ2-2, with 12 bases matching TRBD1. Losses at the gene ends were 1 base for V and 7 bases for J; bases not matched to a gene: 10. CDR3 length: 18 residues. Germline assignment: CDR1 SGHTA and CDR2 FQGNSA. CDR3 in DNA: TGTGCCAGCAGCTTAGGGCCATCCGGGACAGGGGGCAACGGGGAGCTGTTTTTT. It translates to CASSLGPSGTGGNGELFF.

The chain uses TRBV5-1 and TRBJ1-2, with a weak D call TRBD1 (5 bases). Germline V CDR1 and CDR2: SGHRS, YFSETQ. The CDR3 covers 17 residues. Trimming left V 0 bases short and J 3 bases short, with 18 bases between. CDR3 protein: CASSLALATAIYYGYTF. CDR3 nucleotides: TGCGCCAGCAGCTTGGCGCTCGCGACAGCGATTTACTATGGCTACACCTTC.

This clonotype was picked up many times. The rearrangement uses TRBV9 and TRBJ1-2; no definite D call. Germline-derived CDR1 and CDR2 are SGDLS and YYNGEE. The CDR3 covers 16 residues. With 0 bases removed from V and 2 bases from J, the gap between germline ends came to 14 bases. CDR3 sequence: CASSVAPKGSNYGYTF. CDR3 nucleotides: TGTGCCAGCAGCGTAGCCCCTAAGGGAAGCAACTATGGCTACACCTTC.

The chain joins TRBV9 to TRBJ1-1; the D is unclear. The germline V gene has CDR1 SGDLS and CDR2 YYNGEE. Trimming removed 0 bases at V and 1 base at J, with 10 bases between. There are 15 residues in the CDR3. CDR3 sequence: CASSVALGRNTEAFF. The CDR3 DNA is TGTGCCAGCAGCGTAGCTCTCGGCAGGAACACTGAAGCTTTCTTT.

This clonotype was counted a few times. The chain couples TRBV3-1 to TRBJ1-1; the D is unclear. V was cut by 4 bases and J by 6 bases, with 15 bases left in between. Germline values: CDR1 LGHDT, CDR2 YNNKEL (reference sequence). This CDR3 has 14 residues. The chain's CDR3 is CASSRGHRGSEAFF. DNA of the CDR3: TGTGCCAGCAGCCGAGGGCACCGGGGTTCTGAAGCTTTCTTT.

J is TRBJ2-2 and V is TRBV20-1; either TRBD1 or TRBD2 may supply D (5 bases each). The CDR3 is 15 amino acids. V lost 0 bases and J 3 bases, leaving 11 bases between the germline ends. Per germline, CDR1 DFQATT and CDR2 SNEGSKA (reference sequence). The CDR3 sequence is CSARDEGRDTGELFF. The CDR3 DNA is TGCAGTGCTAGAGATGAGGGGCGAGACACCGGGGAGCTGTTTTTT.

This clonotype appeared a few times. The chain is built from TRBV7-2 and TRBJ2-5; possibly TRBD2 for D (5 bases). This CDR3 region has 14 residues. Trimming cost V 2 bases and J 0 bases, with 7 bases left between them. Per germline, CDR1 SGHTA and CDR2 FQGNSA. The CDR3 coding sequence is TGTGCCAGCAGCTTATGGGAGTACCAAGAGACCCAGTACTTC. This translates into CASSLWEYQETQYF.

V usage is TRBV6-1 and J usage is TRBJ1-5; TRBD1 matches at 10 bases. Trimming at V came to 5 bases and at J to 5 bases, leaving 12 bases not matched to a gene. This CDR3 has 17 amino acids. Germline assignment: CDR1 MNHNS and CDR2 SASEGT. CDR3 DNA: TGTGCCAGCAGTAGTCGGGACAGGGGTGGGGTCGATCAGCCCCAGCATTTT. It codes for CASSSRDRGGVDQPQHF.

The rearrangement links TRBV27 to TRBJ1-1; D remains unclear. Germline V lookup: CDR1 MNHEY, CDR2 SMNVEV (reference sequence). The CDR3 spans 14 residues. Deletions cut 0 bases from V and 5 bases from J, with 10 bases between. The CDR3 loop reads CASSLSSGQTEAFF. The CDR3, as DNA: TGTGCCAGCAGTTTATCGTCCGGGCAGACTGAAGCTTTCTTT.

About this clonotype: The junction and the germline gene differ at one end; a read error may be behind it. V gene TRBV27 combines with J gene TRBJ2-1; 9 bases map to TRBD2. CDR1 is MNHEY and CDR2 is SMNVEV in the germline V gene (reference sequence). The CDR3 contains 19 residues. CDR3 DNA sequence: TGTACCAGCAGTCTCACTCGACTAGCGGCGCTGAGCTCCTACAATGAGCAGTTCTTC. Translating it yields CTSSLTRLAALSSYNEQFF.

This clonotype was seen more than once but under ten times. The chain is built from TRBV27 and TRBJ2-3, with D perhaps matching TRBD2 (6 bases). Germline V lookup: CDR1 MNHEY, CDR2 SMNVEV (reference sequence). V gave up 6 bases and J gave up 4 bases, with 20 bases separating them. The CDR3 is made up of 16 amino acids. CDR3 coding DNA: TGTGCCAGCAGCAAGTTTAGGGAGGCAATCCCAGATACGCAGTATTTT. Amino acid sequence: CASSKFREAIPDTQYF.

This chain links TRBV5-5 with TRBJ1-1; D unclear. Germline V CDR1 and CDR2: SGHKS, YYEKEE (reference sequence). CDR3 size: 15 residues. Trimming cost V 0 bases and J 1 base, with 10 bases left between them. CDR3 nucleotide sequence: TGTGCCAGCAGCTTGGGAGGAGCCGAGAACACTGAAGCTTTCTTT. Encoded protein: CASSLGGAENTEAFF.

This clonotype was counted a few times. V gene TRBV28 combines with J gene TRBJ1-4, with D possibly matching TRBD1 (5 bases). CDR3 size: 15 residues. In germline, CDR1 is MDHEN, CDR2 SYDVKM. The V gene lost 2 bases and the J gene lost 8 bases, with 15 bases spanning the gap. The CDR3 protein is CASSLTLQAGEKLFF. The CDR3 region has the DNA TGTGCCAGCAGTTTAACCCTACAGGCTGGAGAAAAACTGTTTTTT.

This chain links TRBV20-1 with TRBJ1-2; D is undetermined. CDR1 and CDR2 (germline): DFQATT, SNEGSKA (reference sequence). Trimming cost V 2 bases and J 0 bases, with 7 bases left between them. The CDR3 is 13 amino acids. CDR3 sequence reads: CSARSAPNYGYTF. The CDR3 DNA reads as TGCAGTGCTAGATCAGCCCCTAACTATGGCTACACCTTC.

This clonotype turned up a few times. The chain combines TRBV2 with TRBJ2-5; possible D gene TRBD1, 5 bases. V was clipped by 3 bases and J by 4 bases, with 12 bases between them. The CDR3 has 14 amino acids. CDR1 is SNHLY and CDR2 is FYNNEI in the germline V gene. DNA for the CDR3: TGTGCCAGCAGTGACGGCAGGGTGGGAGAGACCCAGTACTTC. Translating gives CASSDGRVGETQYF.

The sample holds a few counts of this clonotype. In nucleotides, the CDR3 is TGCAGTGCCCGTGGTGACGCGGGAAGCATCTACGAGCAGTACTTC. This translates into CSARGDAGSIYEQYF. This chain links TRBV20-1 with TRBJ2-7; TRBD2 might be the D (6 bases). Germline CDR1 is DFQATT and CDR2 is SNEGSKA (reference sequence). This CDR3 region has 15 residues. The germline V and J ends were trimmed by 6 bases and 3 bases, with 21 bases remaining between them.

The chain couples TRBV5-1 to TRBJ2-3, with D hard to call. From germline, CDR1 is SGHRS and CDR2 YFSETQ. The CDR3 contains 13 residues. V lost 4 bases to trimming and J lost 1 base, with 7 bases between them. CDR3 coding DNA: TGCGCCAGCAGCGAAGGAGGCACAGATACGCAGTATTTT. This sequence encodes CASSEGGTDTQYF.

The gene calls are TRBV2 and TRBJ2-1; 13 nucleotides match TRBD2. This CDR3 region has 16 residues. The germline CDR1 and CDR2 sequences are SNHLY and FYNNEI. The trim removed 6 bases at V and 3 bases at J, leaving 5 bases unmatched. The CDR3 nucleotides read TGTGCCAGCAGCAGGGGACTAGCGGGATACTACAATGAGCAGTTCTTC. This codes for CASSRGLAGYYNEQFF.

This clonotype was observed a few times. The V and J genes are TRBV5-1 and TRBJ2-3, with 8 nucleotides matching TRBD1. The V gene end was trimmed by 1 base and the J gene end by 6 bases; junction bases not matched to a gene: 7. Germline CDR1 and CDR2: SGHRS and YFSETQ. The CDR3 extends over 15 amino acids. The DNA of the CDR3 is TGCGCCAGCAGCTTGCTTCAGGGGGCGAGGGATACGCAGTATTTT. The encoded protein is CASSLLQGARDTQYF.

The chain employs TRBV5-1 and TRBJ1-1, with 9 bases matching TRBD1. Germline CDR1 is SGHRS and CDR2 is YFSETQ. Trimming removed 4 bases from V and 4 bases from J; junction bases left unmatched: 11. CDR3 length equals 16 residues. The CDR3 DNA sequence: TGCGCCAGCAGCCAAACAGGGGGCGCCGATAGCACTGAAGCTTTCTTT. Protein: CASSQTGGADSTEAFF.

This clonotype was detected a few times. Written as DNA, the CDR3 is TGCGCCAGCAGCTTGGCCCGACTAGCGGGAGACACTTACGAGCAGTACTTC. It specifies CASSLARLAGDTYEQYF. This chain joins TRBV5-1 and TRBJ2-7, with 12 positions matching TRBD2. This CDR3 has 17 residues. Germline assignment: CDR1 SGHRS and CDR2 YFSETQ. Germline trimming cut 0 bases from V and 4 bases from J; bases unmatched to any gene: 8.

This clonotype was seen only a few times. The V and J genes are TRBV20-1 and TRBJ2-7, with D maybe TRBD1 (6 bases). CDR1 DFQATT and CDR2 SNEGSKA come from the germline V gene (reference sequence). V was pared by 0 bases and J by 0 bases, with 15 bases between. The CDR3 has 16 residues. CDR3 region: CSARDPGGQSSYEQYF. The DNA of the CDR3 is TGCAGTGCTAGAGATCCAGGCGGACAGAGCTCCTACGAGCAGTACTTC.